This T cell receptor beta chain was sequenced during a study of blood T cell repertoires in COVID-19. On the study more broadly: The United States, Italy and Spain were the sources of the acute and convalescent COVID-19 samples. T cells, B-cell-depleted T cells, or PBMCs provided the cDNA or gDNA that served as material.

In the original analysis: Using reference gene primer amplification, nucleated cell counts were estimated. Profiling relied on immunoSEQ multiplex PCR, and the TCRdb table lists in-frame clones only, not all of them. V, J and clone size are those of that table, while D and trimming were read from the DNA. The sample consists of around 620,000 clones, approximately 90% of them appearing once. CDR1 and CDR2 from the germline V gene are SGHNT and YYREEE (reference sequence). The length of the CDR3 is 14 residues. Trimming removed 1 base at V and 2 bases at J, with 9 bases between. The V call is TRBV5-4, the J call TRBJ1-2; possible D gene TRBD1, 6 bases. The specimen was peripheral blood. The TCR comes from a woman aged 18-29 years with acute or convalescent COVID-19. CDR3 bases: TGTGCCAGCAGCTTGACAGGGCAAAACTATGGCTACACCTTC. Residues: CASSLTGQNYGYTF.